This paragraph covers one T cell receptor beta chain sequence. The antigen remains undetermined. This sample is drawn from a study of identical twins. Study outcomes and limitations: Among beta out-of-frame sequences, excess sharing between twins appeared weaker. Fewer insertions marked abundant cord blood beta clonotypes; young adult naive trended weakly, memory not at all.

In TCRdb, the 5' RACE reads were re-called with MiXCR into one record per CDR3 protein. Of about 690,000 distinct CDR3 sequences in the sample, approximately 6.1% were seen once. Between the trimmed V and J ends, which lost 6 bases and 7 bases, there was a span of 10 bases. The CDR3 is 10 residues long. Germline-derived CDR1 and CDR2 are DFQATT and SNEGSKA (reference sequence). The chain is built from TRBV20-1 and TRBJ2-7; D is possibly TRBD1 or TRBD2 (5 bases each). This TCR was sampled from a man aged 18 to 29 in good health. Sequenced input: naive T cells sorted from blood. The CDR3 reads CSAIWGEQYF. CDR3 nucleotide sequence: TGCAGTGCCATCTGGGGGGAGCAGTACTTC.